This T cell receptor (beta chain) was recovered during a study of cytomegalovirus exposure and HLA in healthy donors. Study information: The use of the same platform for the 120 or so validation repertoires and the approximately 690 first-cohort repertoires was reported by a later analysis.

Some clones are missing from TCRdb's copy, which holds only in-frame ones; the method was immunoSEQ multiplex PCR. The sample records approximately 300,000 clones, about nine tenths being singletons. This clone was seen a few times. Antigen unknown. Study results and limitations: Reported performance of the classifier showed diagnosis of cytomegalovirus status with high specificity and sensitivity. Most TCR sequences were seen very rarely across donors, but some public TCRs occurred in many. The authors listed over 150 TCR beta chains as cytomegalovirus-associated.

This receptor was taken from a woman in her 30s in good health and CMV-seropositive. Sequences were obtained from PBMCs.

DNA of the CDR3: TGTGCCAGCACCCTCCAAGAGACCCAGTACTTC. It is translated as CASTLQETQYF. The chain is built from TRBV27 and TRBJ2-5; D is undetermined. CDR3 length: 11 residues. CDR1 MNHEY and CDR2 SMNVEV come from the germline V gene (reference sequence). The V end lost 7 bases, the J end lost 1 base, and 4 bases lay between the germline ends.